This TCR beta chain came from a study of cytomegalovirus exposure and HLA in healthy donors. Study-wide background: Among over 300 genotyped donors, roughly 81% fell in the Caucasian-associated ancestry cluster.

Whole-study findings and limits: Later analysis demonstrated an association between a missense DCLRE1C variant and TCR beta V- and J-gene trimming.

Regarding this clone: Antigen: not known.

PCR primers comprised 60 Vbeta and 13 Jbeta primers. The protocol was immunoSEQ multiplex PCR, while the TCRdb copy is restricted to in-frame clones and leaves out a portion. Here the sample spans some 160,000 clones, around four fifths being singletons. V trimming: 7 bases; J trimming: 9 bases; junction bases outside the gene matches: 6. Germline V gene data show CDR1 as LNHDA and CDR2 as SQIVND (reference sequence). This CDR3 has 13 amino acids. The sequenced material came from PBMCs. The TCR comes from a woman under 40 in good health and CMV-seronegative. The V call is TRBV19, the J call TRBJ1-6; 7 nucleotides align to TRBD1. The chain's CDR3 is CASTDRVPSPLHF. DNA of the CDR3: TGTGCCAGTACCGACAGGGTCCCTTCACCCCTCCACTTT.